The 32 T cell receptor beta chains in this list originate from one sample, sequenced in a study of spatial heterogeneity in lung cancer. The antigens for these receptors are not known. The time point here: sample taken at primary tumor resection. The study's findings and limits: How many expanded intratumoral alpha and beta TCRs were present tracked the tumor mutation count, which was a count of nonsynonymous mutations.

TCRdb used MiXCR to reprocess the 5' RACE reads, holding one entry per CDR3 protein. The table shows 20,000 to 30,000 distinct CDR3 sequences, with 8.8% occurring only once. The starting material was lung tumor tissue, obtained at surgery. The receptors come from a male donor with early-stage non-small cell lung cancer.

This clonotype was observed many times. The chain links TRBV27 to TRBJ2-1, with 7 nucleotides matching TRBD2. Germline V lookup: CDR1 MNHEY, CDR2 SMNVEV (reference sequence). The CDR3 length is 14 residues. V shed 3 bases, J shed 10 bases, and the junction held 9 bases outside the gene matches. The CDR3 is CASSFYGGGGEQFF. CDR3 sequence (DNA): TGTGCCAGCAGTTTTTATGGGGGGGGTGGCGAGCAGTTCTTC.

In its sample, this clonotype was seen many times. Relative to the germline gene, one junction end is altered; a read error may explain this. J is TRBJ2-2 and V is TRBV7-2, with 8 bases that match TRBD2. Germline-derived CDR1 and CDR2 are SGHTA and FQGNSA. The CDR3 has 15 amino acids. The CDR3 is CAGSSGGAGTGELFF. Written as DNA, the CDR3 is TGTGCCGGCAGCTCCGGGGGGGCCGGGACCGGGGAGCTGTTTTTT.

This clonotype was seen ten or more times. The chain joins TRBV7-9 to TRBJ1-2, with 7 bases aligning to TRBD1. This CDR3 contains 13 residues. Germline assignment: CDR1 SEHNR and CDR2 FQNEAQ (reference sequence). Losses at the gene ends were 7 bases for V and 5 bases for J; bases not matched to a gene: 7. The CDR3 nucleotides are TGTGCCAGCACCGCCGGGGACAGTTATGGCTACACCTTC. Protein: CASTAGDSYGYTF.

CDR3 loop: CASSHEDGSEKLFF. CDR3 DNA sequence: TGTGCCAGCAGCCATGAGGACGGGAGTGAAAAACTGTTTTTT. The chain uses TRBV3-1 and TRBJ1-4; D is uncertain. CDR3 length: 14 amino acids. Deletions cut 3 bases from V and 7 bases from J, with 12 bases between. The germline CDR1 and CDR2 sequences are LGHDT and YNNKEL (reference sequence).

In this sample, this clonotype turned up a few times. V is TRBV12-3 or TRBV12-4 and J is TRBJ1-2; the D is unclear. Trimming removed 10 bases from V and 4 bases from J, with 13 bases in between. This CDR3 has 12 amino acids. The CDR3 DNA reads TGTGCCACGGCCCATCGCGTCTATGGCTACACCTTC. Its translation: CATAHRVYGYTF.

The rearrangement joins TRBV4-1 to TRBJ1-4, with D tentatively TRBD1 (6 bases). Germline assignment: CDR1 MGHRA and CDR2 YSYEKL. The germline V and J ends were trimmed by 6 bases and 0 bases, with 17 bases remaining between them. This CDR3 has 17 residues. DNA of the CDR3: TGCGCCAGCAGACTCAACAGGGCTTATGCAACTAATGAAAAACTGTTTTTT. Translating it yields CASRLNRAYATNEKLFF.

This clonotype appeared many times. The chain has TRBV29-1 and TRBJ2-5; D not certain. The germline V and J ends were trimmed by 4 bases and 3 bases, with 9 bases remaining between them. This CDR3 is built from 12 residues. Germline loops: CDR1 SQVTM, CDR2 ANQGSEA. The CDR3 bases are TGCAGCGTTGTCGGCGGTAAAGAGACCCAGTACTTC. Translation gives CSVVGGKETQYF.

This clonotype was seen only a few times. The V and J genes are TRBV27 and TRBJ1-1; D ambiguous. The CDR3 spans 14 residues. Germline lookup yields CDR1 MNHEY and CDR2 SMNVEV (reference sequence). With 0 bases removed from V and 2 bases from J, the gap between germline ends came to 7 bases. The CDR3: CASSLSMRNTEAFF. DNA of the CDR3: TGTGCCAGCAGTTTATCGATGAGAAACACTGAAGCTTTCTTT.

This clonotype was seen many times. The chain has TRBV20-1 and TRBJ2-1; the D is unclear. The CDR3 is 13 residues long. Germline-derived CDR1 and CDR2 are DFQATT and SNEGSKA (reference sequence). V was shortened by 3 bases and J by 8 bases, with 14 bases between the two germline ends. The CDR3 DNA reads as TGCAGTGCTAGCCCCGGGCTGCGCTATGAGCAGTTCTTC. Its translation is CSASPGLRYEQFF.

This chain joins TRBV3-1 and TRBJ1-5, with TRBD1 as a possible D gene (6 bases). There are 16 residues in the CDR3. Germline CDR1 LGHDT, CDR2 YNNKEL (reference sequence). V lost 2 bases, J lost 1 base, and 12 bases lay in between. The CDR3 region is CASSQHAGDSNQPQHF. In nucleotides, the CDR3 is TGTGCCAGCAGCCAACACGCAGGGGACAGCAATCAGCCCCAGCATTTT.

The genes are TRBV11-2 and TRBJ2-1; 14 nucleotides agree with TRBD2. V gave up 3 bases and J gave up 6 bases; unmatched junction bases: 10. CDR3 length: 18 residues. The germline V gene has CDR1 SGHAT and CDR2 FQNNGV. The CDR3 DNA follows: TGTGCCAGCAGCTTGAGACTAGCGGGGGGGCAAATTCGCAATGAGCAGTTCTTC. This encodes CASSLRLAGGQIRNEQFF.

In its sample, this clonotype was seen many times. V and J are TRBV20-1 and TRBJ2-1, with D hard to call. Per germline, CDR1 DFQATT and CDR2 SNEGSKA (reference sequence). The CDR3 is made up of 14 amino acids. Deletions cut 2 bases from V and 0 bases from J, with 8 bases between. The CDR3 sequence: CSARRLNSYNEQFF. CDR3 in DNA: TGCAGTGCTAGAAGGCTTAACTCCTACAATGAGCAGTTCTTC.

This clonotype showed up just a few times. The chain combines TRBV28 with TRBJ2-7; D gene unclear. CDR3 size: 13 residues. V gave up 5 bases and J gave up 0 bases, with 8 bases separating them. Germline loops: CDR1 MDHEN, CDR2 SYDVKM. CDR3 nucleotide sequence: TGTGCCAGCAGTCTCTTCGGCTCCTACGAGCAGTACTTC. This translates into CASSLFGSYEQYF.

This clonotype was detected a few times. The CDR3 DNA sequence: TGTGCCAGCAGCCTTCAAATTTCGGGACAGGAGTACTTC. Amino acid sequence: CASSLQISGQEYF. The chain joins TRBV7-2 to TRBJ2-7, with 8 nucleotides matching TRBD1. Germline-derived CDR1 and CDR2 are SGHTA and FQGNSA. CDR3 size: 13 residues. Germline trimming cut 5 bases from V and 11 bases from J; bases unmatched to any gene: 11.

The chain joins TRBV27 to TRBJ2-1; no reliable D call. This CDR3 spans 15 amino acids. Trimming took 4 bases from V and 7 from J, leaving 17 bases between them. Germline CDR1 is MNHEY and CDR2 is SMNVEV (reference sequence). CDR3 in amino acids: CASSSLTRPANEQFF. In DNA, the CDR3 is TGTGCCAGCAGTTCTTTGACCAGACCAGCGAATGAGCAGTTCTTC.

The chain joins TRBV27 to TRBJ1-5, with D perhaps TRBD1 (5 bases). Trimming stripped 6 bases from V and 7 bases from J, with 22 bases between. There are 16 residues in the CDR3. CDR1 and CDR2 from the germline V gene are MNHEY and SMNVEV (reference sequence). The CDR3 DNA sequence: TGTGCCAGCAGCCTTGTGGGTTTAGGGGCTATGCAGCCCCAGCATTTT. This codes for CASSLVGLGAMQPQHF.

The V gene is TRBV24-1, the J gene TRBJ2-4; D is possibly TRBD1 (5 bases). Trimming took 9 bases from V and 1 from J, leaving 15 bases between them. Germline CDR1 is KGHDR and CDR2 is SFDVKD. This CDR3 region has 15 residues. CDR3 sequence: CATESRVGAKNIQYF. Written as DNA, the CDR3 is TGTGCCACCGAGAGCAGGGTCGGGGCCAAAAACATTCAGTACTTC.

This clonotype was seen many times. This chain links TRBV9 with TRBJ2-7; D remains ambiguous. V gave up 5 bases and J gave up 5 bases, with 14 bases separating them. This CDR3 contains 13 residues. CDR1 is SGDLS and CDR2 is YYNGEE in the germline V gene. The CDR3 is CASSDGRGNEQYF. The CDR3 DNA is TGTGCCAGCAGTGACGGTCGAGGAAACGAGCAGTACTTC.

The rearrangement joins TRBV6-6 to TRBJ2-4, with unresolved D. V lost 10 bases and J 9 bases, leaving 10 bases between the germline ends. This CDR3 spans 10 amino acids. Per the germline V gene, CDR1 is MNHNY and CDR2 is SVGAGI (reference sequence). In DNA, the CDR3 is TGTGCCATCGGGTCGGGCATTCAGTACTTC. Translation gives CAIGSGIQYF.

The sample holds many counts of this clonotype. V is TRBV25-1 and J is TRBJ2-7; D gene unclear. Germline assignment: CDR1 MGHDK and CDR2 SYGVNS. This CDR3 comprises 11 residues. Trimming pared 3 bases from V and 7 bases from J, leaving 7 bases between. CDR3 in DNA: TGTGCCAGCAGTGATCGAGCTGAGCAGTACTTC. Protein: CASSDRAEQYF.

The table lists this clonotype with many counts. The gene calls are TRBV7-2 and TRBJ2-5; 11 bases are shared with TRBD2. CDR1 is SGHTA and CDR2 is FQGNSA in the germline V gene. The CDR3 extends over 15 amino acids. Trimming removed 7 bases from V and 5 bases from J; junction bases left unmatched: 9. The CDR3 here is CASILIAGGLETQYF. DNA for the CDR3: TGTGCCAGCATCCTAATAGCGGGGGGGCTGGAGACCCAGTACTTC.

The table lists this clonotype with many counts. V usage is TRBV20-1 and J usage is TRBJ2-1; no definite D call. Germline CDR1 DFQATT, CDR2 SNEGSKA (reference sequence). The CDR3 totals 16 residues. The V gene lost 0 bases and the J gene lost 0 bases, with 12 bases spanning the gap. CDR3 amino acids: CSARDPTTSSYNEQFF. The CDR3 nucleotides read TGCAGTGCTAGAGATCCGACGACCAGCTCCTACAATGAGCAGTTCTTC.

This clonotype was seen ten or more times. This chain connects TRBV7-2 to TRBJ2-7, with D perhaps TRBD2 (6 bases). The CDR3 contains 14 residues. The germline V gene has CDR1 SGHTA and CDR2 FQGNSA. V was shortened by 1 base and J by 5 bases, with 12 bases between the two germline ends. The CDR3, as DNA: TGTGCCAGCAGCTTAGAAGGGCGGGACCACGAGCAGTACTTC. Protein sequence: CASSLEGRDHEQYF.

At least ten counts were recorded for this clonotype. In DNA form, the CDR3 reads TGCAGCGTTGAGGGCTCCAGGGACTACGAGCAGTACTTC. Amino acids: CSVEGSRDYEQYF. The chain links TRBV29-1 to TRBJ2-7; weak D call: TRBD1 (5 bases). V dropped 3 bases and J dropped 3 bases, with 12 bases sitting between them. This CDR3 contains 13 residues. Per germline, CDR1 SQVTM and CDR2 ANQGSEA.

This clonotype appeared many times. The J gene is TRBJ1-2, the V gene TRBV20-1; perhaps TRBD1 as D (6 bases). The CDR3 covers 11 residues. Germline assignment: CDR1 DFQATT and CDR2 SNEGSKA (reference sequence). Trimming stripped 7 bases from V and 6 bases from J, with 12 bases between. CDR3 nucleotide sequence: TGCAGTGGGCCAGGGGAGAATGGCTACACCTTC. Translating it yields CSGPGENGYTF.

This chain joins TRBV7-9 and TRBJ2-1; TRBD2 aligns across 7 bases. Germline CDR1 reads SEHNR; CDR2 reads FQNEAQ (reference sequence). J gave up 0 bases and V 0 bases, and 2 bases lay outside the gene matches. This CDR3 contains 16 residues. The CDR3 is CASSLALAASYNEQFF. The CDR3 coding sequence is TGTGCCAGCAGCTTAGCCCTAGCGGCCTCCTACAATGAGCAGTTCTTC.

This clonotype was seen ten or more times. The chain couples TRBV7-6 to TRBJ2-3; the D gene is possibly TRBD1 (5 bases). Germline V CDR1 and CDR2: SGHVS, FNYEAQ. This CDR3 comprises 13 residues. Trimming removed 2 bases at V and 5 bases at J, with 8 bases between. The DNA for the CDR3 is TGTGCCAGCAGCTTAAAGGGGAAAGATACGCAGTATTTT. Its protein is CASSLKGKDTQYF.

Written as DNA, the CDR3 is TGTGCCAGCAGCTCGGGGCTACTAGCGGCCCGAAAAGAGACCCAGTACTTC. Translated: CASSSGLLAARKETQYF. The V call is TRBV7-2, the J call TRBJ2-5, with 8 bases matching TRBD2. V lost 4 bases to trimming and J lost 3 bases; unmatched junction nucleotides: 13. Germline CDR1 and CDR2: SGHTA and FQGNSA. The CDR3 has 17 amino acids.

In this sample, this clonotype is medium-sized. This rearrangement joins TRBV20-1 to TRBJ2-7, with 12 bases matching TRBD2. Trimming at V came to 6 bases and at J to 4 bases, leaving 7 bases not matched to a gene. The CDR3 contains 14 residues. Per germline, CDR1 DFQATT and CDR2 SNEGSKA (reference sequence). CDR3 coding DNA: TGCAGTGCACCCTCACTAGCGGGAGGTTACGAGCAGTACTTC. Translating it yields CSAPSLAGGYEQYF.

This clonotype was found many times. The DNA for the CDR3 is TGTGCCTGGAGTACCCTAAGAGATATAACTGAAGCTTTCTTT. Translating gives CAWSTLRDITEAFF. The chain combines TRBV30 with TRBJ1-1; D gene unclear. Germline loops: CDR1 GTSNPN, CDR2 SVGIG (reference sequence). The V gene lost 2 bases and the J gene lost 5 bases, with 15 bases spanning the gap. CDR3 length equals 14 residues.

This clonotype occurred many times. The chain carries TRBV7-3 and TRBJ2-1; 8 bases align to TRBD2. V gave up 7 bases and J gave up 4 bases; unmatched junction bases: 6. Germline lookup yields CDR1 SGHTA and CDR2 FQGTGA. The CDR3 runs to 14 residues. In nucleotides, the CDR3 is TGTGCCAGCAATGCGGGGGGCCCTTACAATGAGCAGTTCTTC. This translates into CASNAGGPYNEQFF.

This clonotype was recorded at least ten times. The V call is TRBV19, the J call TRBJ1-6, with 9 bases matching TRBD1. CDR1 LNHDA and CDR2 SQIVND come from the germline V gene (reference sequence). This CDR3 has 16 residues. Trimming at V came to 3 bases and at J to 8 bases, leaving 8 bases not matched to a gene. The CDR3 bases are TGTGCCAGTAGTATCTGGGACAGGGTGGAAGATTCACCCCTCCACTTT. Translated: CASSIWDRVEDSPLHF.